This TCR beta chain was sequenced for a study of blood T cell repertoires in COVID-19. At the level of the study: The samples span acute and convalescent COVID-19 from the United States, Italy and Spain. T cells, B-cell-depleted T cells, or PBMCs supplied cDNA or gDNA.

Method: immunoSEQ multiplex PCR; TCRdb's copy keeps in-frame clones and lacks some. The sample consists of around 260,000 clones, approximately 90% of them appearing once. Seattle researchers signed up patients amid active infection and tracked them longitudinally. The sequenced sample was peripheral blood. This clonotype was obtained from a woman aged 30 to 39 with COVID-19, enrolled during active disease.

The DNA for the CDR3 is TGTGCCAGTAGTATCGATAGCGATCCCTACAATGAGCAGTTCTTC. Its translation is CASSIDSDPYNEQFF. The chain recombines TRBV19 with TRBJ2-1, with D possibly matching TRBD2 (5 bases). The CDR3 totals 15 residues. In germline, CDR1 is LNHDA, CDR2 SQIVND (reference sequence). V lost 3 bases and J 2 bases, leaving 11 bases between the germline ends. Filled out from reference TRBV19 and TRBJ2-1, the complete variable domain reads DGGITQSPKYLFRKEGQNVTLSCEQNLNHDAMYWYRQDPGQGLRLIYYSQIVNDFQKGDIAEGYSVSREKKESFPLTVTSAQKNPTAFYLCASSIDSDPYNEQFFGPGTRLTVL.